This TCR beta chain was documented in a study of blood T cells in healthy people across ages. Findings of the study overall: Greater diversity and more naive CD4+ cells were seen in long-lived donors than in aged donors.

This CDR3 has 19 residues. Germline CDR1 is SGHNT and CDR2 is YYREEE (reference sequence). V was cut by 0 bases and J by 3 bases, with 24 bases left in between. Primed by a sample-barcoded 5' primer and a J-beta primer mix, a second PCR proceeded for 7 to 11 cycles. In TCRdb, the 5' RACE reads were re-called with MiXCR into one record per CDR3 protein. The sample holds 850,000 to 1,000,000 distinct CDR3 sequences, roughly 51% seen once. Researchers isolated at least 7 million PBMCs per sample. Total RNA extracted from each sample amounted to at least 6 micrograms. In its sample, this clonotype was seen a few times. The antigen remains undetermined.

V is TRBV5-4 and J is TRBJ2-5, with D tentatively TRBD2 (6 bases). Sequencing was performed on blood. The origin of this receptor is a woman aged 55 to 70 in good health. The chain's CDR3 is CASSLGVLANYKYEETQYF. The CDR3 nucleotides read TGTGCCAGCAGCTTGGGGGTGCTAGCGAACTATAAATATGAAGAGACCCAGTACTTC.